This is a list of T cell receptor beta chains from one sample in a study of T-cell reconstitution after alpha-beta-depleted transplantation in children. TCRdb ran MiXCR on the PCR reads and lists one entry per CDR3 protein. This sample yields about 230,000 distinct CDR3 sequences, of which about 12% are seen a single time; roughly 2.6% belongs to the top ten. The sample in question was PBMCs from the stem cell graft donor, obtained from the stem cell graft. These receptor sequences come from a human donor who donated a stem cell graft to a child with acute lymphoblastic leukemia. CDR3s include the opening cysteine and the closing phenylalanine or tryptophan. D genes are given only for firm matches. Some rows mark clone size as missing; the rest say once, few, many or name a class of expanded clone.

CDR3 DNA,CDR3 protein,V gene,clone size,D gene,J gene
TGCGCCAGCAGTTTACAAGAAGGTCAGGAGCAGTACTTC,CASSLQEGQEQYF,TRBV5-1,many,.,TRBJ2-7
TGTGCCAGCAGTTTAGCGTCTGCGTTCAATCAGCCCCAGCATTTT,CASSLASAFNQPQHF,TRBV12-3/TRBV12-4,many,.,TRBJ1-5
TGTGCCAGCGATTGGGGGGGCGGAGAGCAGTTCTTC,CASDWGGGEQFF,TRBV11-2,few,.,TRBJ2-1
TGTGCCAGCAGTGCCGGGGACCCCTTTCAACAACCGAACACTGAAGCTTTCTTT,CASSAGDPFQQPNTEAFF,TRBV28,many,.,TRBJ1-1
TGTGCCAGCAGTCACCCGGGACTAGCGGCCCGCACAGATACGCAGTATTTT,CASSHPGLAARTDTQYF,TRBV6-2/TRBV6-3,many,TRBD2,TRBJ2-3
TGTGCCAGTTGTAGCGGTACTAGGGGCACAGATACGCAGTATTTT,CASCSGTRGTDTQYF,TRBV27,many,.,TRBJ2-3
TGCGCCAGCAGCTTAGGGACTAGCGTCCACGAGCAGTACTTC,CASSLGTSVHEQYF,TRBV5-1,many,TRBD2,TRBJ2-7
TGTGCCAGCAAGGAGGGCGGGAACTATGGCTACACCTTC,CASKEGGNYGYTF,TRBV28,many,.,TRBJ1-2
TGTGCCAGCAGCAAAACGGTTGGCGAGATTAGCACAGATACGCAGTATTTT,CASSKTVGEISTDTQYF,TRBV21-1,few,.,TRBJ2-3
TGTGCCACCAGTTTAGGGAGCGGGAGTACAAGTGAGCAGTTCTTC,CATSLGSGSTSEQFF,TRBV12-3/TRBV12-4,many,TRBD2,TRBJ2-1
TGCAGCGTTGAACCAGCGCGGGGGGGCCCGCCAGATACGCAGTATTTT,CSVEPARGGPPDTQYF,TRBV29-1,.,TRBD2,TRBJ2-3
TGTGCCAGCACCTCGGCGGGCAGGACACCCTACGAGCAGTACTTC,CASTSAGRTPYEQYF,TRBV5-6,many,.,TRBJ2-7
TGTGCCTGGAGTGGCCCGGGACCAGGAAGGCAGTTCTTC,CAWSGPGPGRQFF,TRBV30,few,.,TRBJ2-1
TGTGCCAGCAGGAGGGACAGAGATGGCTACACCTTC,CASRRDRDGYTF,TRBV6-6,many,TRBD1,TRBJ1-2
TGCGCCAGCAGCTTGGTGGGGATCTCCTACAATGAGCAGTTCTTC,CASSLVGISYNEQFF,TRBV5-1,.,.,TRBJ2-1
TGTGCCAGCAGCTTAGCACTAGCGGTTGGGGAGCAGTTCTTC,CASSLALAVGEQFF,TRBV7-9,many,TRBD2,TRBJ2-1
TGTGCCAGTAGTATCGTGGGGAACAATCAGCCCCAGCATTTT,CASSIVGNNQPQHF,TRBV19,many,.,TRBJ1-5
TGTGCCACCAGCAGAGACCTAGCGGGAGTAGGAGATACGCAGTATTTT,CATSRDLAGVGDTQYF,TRBV15,many,TRBD2,TRBJ2-3
TGCGCCAGCAGCGTCTCTACCGAGATTAACTATGGCTACACCTTC,CASSVSTEINYGYTF,TRBV5-1,.,.,TRBJ1-2
TGTGCCAGCAGTTCGCCCCGGACAGGGGGCTACGAGCAGTACTTC,CASSSPRTGGYEQYF,TRBV28,many,TRBD1,TRBJ2-7
TGTGCCTGGAAGGGGGATAGAGAGACCCAGTACTTC,CAWKGDRETQYF,TRBV30,many,.,TRBJ2-5
TGTGCCAGTTGTTTTAGGGGAGAGACCCAGTACTTC,CASCFRGETQYF,TRBV6-6,many,.,TRBJ2-5
TGCAGCGTTAAGACAGCGAACACCGGGGAGCTGTTTTTT,CSVKTANTGELFF,TRBV29-1,many,.,TRBJ2-2
TGTGCCATCTCGCCTAGTCGCACCTACGAGCAGTACTTC,CAISPSRTYEQYF,TRBV10-3,many,.,TRBJ2-7
TGTGCCAGCAGCTCTGTACAGGGGGTTCGTTCACCCCTCCACTTT,CASSSVQGVRSPLHF,TRBV5-5,many,TRBD1,TRBJ1-6
TGTGCCAGCAGTTGGAGGGAAGGGAGCAATCAGCCCCAGCATTTT,CASSWREGSNQPQHF,TRBV6-5,many,.,TRBJ1-5
TGCAGTGCTCGGGACACCTCGAACACCGGGGAGCTGTTTTTT,CSARDTSNTGELFF,TRBV20-1,.,.,TRBJ2-2
TGTGCCAGCAGTGAAGTAAGGGGGGCCTACAATGAGCAGTTCTTC,CASSEVRGAYNEQFF,TRBV6-1,many,.,TRBJ2-1
TGTGCCAGCAGTACCCAGTCCTACGAGCAGTACTTC,CASSTQSYEQYF,TRBV12-3/TRBV12-4,.,.,TRBJ2-7
TGTGCCAGCAGCCCCGGGGGACTCTCGGGTGAGCAGTTCTTC,CASSPGGLSGEQFF,TRBV6-5,many,.,TRBJ2-1
TGTGCCAGCAGCGCAACTAGGGACGGGATCGTTGGGGCCAACGTCCTGACTTTC,CASSATRDGIVGANVLTF,TRBV9,.,.,TRBJ2-6
TGTGCCAGCAGCCCCGACCGAAGCTCCTACGAGCAGTACTTC,CASSPDRSSYEQYF,TRBV3-1,many,.,TRBJ2-7
TGCAGTGCTAGAGCGTTGGAAGCTGAAGCTTTCTTT,CSARALEAEAFF,TRBV20-1,many,.,TRBJ1-1
TGTGCCAGCAGCTCCCTGGGTCGGGCAGATACGCAGTATTTT,CASSSLGRADTQYF,TRBV7-2,few,.,TRBJ2-3
TGTGCCAGTAGTAGGACAGTTGAGCCCCAGCATTTT,CASSRTVEPQHF,TRBV19,.,.,TRBJ1-5
TGTGCCAGCAGTTACCTTAGGACATTGAACACTGAAGCTTTCTTT,CASSYLRTLNTEAFF,TRBV6-5,many,.,TRBJ1-1
TGCGCCAGCAGTTCAAGTTCGCGTGGCTACACCTTC,CASSSSSRGYTF,TRBV5-1,.,.,TRBJ1-2
TGTGCCAGCAGCTTAGGGACAGGGGTCACAGATACGCAGTATTTT,CASSLGTGVTDTQYF,TRBV7-2,many,TRBD1,TRBJ2-3
TGTGCCAGCAGCCAAGATTTCTTTAGGACGAACCGTGACACTGAAGCTTTCTTT,CASSQDFFRTNRDTEAFF,TRBV4-2,many,.,TRBJ1-1
TGCAGTGCTAGGAGGGGCGCGGGGGTGAACACTGAAGCTTTCTTT,CSARRGAGVNTEAFF,TRBV20-1,.,.,TRBJ1-1
TGCAGCGTTGAGCCGGGCTGGGGTTATGGCTACACCTTC,CSVEPGWGYGYTF,TRBV29-1,many,.,TRBJ1-2
TGCGCCAGCAGCTTGGGGGGCAGGGGAGGTGATGAAGCTTTCTTT,CASSLGGRGGDEAFF,TRBV5-1,many,.,TRBJ1-1